Listed here are 2 T cell receptor beta chains from one sample, sequenced in a study of T-cell reconstitution after alpha-beta-depleted transplantation in children. Unique molecular identifiers were used in preparing the TCRbeta library. TCRdb fed the PCR reads into MiXCR, producing one record per CDR3 protein. Of 200,000 to 250,000 distinct CDR3 sequences listed, about 6.6% were seen once; the top ten hold 4.5% to 6.5%. The sample consisted of PBMCs, taken before TCRalphabeta/CD19-depleted stem cell transplant. The receptor source for this set is a boy aged 2-15 years with acute lymphoblastic leukemia, due to receive a stem cell transplant.

The sample holds many counts of this clonotype. This chain uses TRBV6-5 with TRBJ2-3; the match to TRBD2 covers 9 bases. This CDR3 comprises 15 residues. J gave up 6 bases and V 4 bases, and 8 bases lay outside the gene matches. Germline CDR1 and CDR2: MNHEY and SVGAGI. The CDR3 region has the DNA TGTGCCAGCAGTTCTAGTAGCGGGGGCGGGGATACGCAGTATTTT. It codes for CASSSSSGGGDTQYF.

This clonotype showed up many times. The chain carries TRBV6-1 and TRBJ2-7; 9 bases line up with TRBD1. CDR1 and CDR2 from the germline V gene are MNHNS and SASEGT. The V segment lost 6 bases and the J segment 4 bases; nucleotides outside the gene matches: 4. The CDR3 is 13 amino acids. The CDR3 DNA follows: TGTGCCAGCAGATTGGACAGGGGATACGAGCAGTACTTC. Translated: CASRLDRGYEQYF.